This T cell receptor beta chain was captured by sequencing in a study of neurological immune-mediated disorders. This clonotype was recorded at least ten times. Noted time point: longitudinal time-point 3. Germline CDR1 is DFQATT and CDR2 is SNEGSKA (reference sequence). The CDR3 totals 13 residues. Trimming cost V 5 bases and J 1 base, with 11 bases left between them. MiXCR, run by TCRdb on the 5' RACE reads, gives a single entry per CDR3 protein. Of about 81,000 distinct CDR3 sequences in the sample, about 4.3% were seen once. J is TRBJ1-1 and V is TRBV20-1; D uncertain. Material for sequencing was PBMCs. The receptor comes from a woman aged 60-75 years with multiple sclerosis. The CDR3, as DNA: TGCAGTGCTGCCCCAGGTGGGAACACTGAAGCTTTCTTT. Translating it yields CSAAPGGNTEAFF.